Listed here are 24 T cell receptor beta chains from one sample, sequenced in a study of blood T cells in healthy people across ages (dated by TCRdb to 2013 to 2016). The library was made by 5' RACE. Sequencing used an Illumina HiSeq 2500. A second PCR of roughly 6 to 12 cycles was run with a J-beta primer mix and a sample-barcoded 5' primer. The public sequencing data were trimmed at Q25 with fastp and processed into clonotypes with MiXCR by TCRdb, which kept only in-frame beta chains. Rows merge per CDR3 protein into single entries with the most common DNA and genes. This sample comprises about a million distinct CDR3 sequences, about 51% of them detected only once. The ten largest clones capture about 20% of the sample. The sample consisted of blood. The receptors here all came from a woman between 55 and 75 years old in good health.

V usage is TRBV21-1 and J usage is TRBJ2-1. TRBV21-1 is labeled a pseudogene. This CDR3 has 12 residues. The CDR3 loop is CASSRRMDKQFF. DNA of the CDR3: TGTGCCAGCAGTCGACGGATGGATAAGCAGTTCTTC.

V is TRBV5-5 and J is TRBJ1-1; D is unresolved. The CDR3 consists of 17 residues. CDR1 is SGHKS, CDR2 YYEKEE, per germline (reference sequence). V was trimmed by 0 bases and J by 2 bases, leaving 17 bases between them. The CDR3 nucleotides are TGTGCCAGCAGCTTGGATAGTGTCGGGAGGGTTAACACTGAAGCTTTCTTT. Translated: CASSLDSVGRVNTEAFF.

The chain couples TRBV6-1 to TRBJ2-3; D might be TRBD2 (6 bases). CDR3 length: 17 residues. The V and J ends lost 5 bases and 2 bases respectively, with 20 bases between them. Germline values: CDR1 MNHNS, CDR2 SASEGT. CDR3 DNA: TGTGCCAGCAGTCTTACCTCCATAGCGGCAGTCACAGATACGCAGTATTTT. Its protein product is CASSLTSIAAVTDTQYF.

This clonotype has more than one count but fewer than ten. J is TRBJ2-2 and V is TRBV20-1, with 11 bases that match TRBD2. The CDR3 spans 16 residues. The V and J ends lost 3 bases and 2 bases, in that order; junction bases with no gene match: 5. In germline, CDR1 is DFQATT, CDR2 SNEGSKA (reference sequence). Here the CDR3 reads CSARKLAGANTGELFF. DNA for the CDR3: TGCAGTGCTAGGAAACTAGCGGGAGCCAACACCGGGGAGCTGTTTTTT.

The table lists this clonotype with a few counts. This chain connects TRBV3-1 to TRBJ2-7; maybe TRBD1 (5 bases). Trimming cost V 6 bases and J 0 bases, with 12 bases left between them. CDR3 length: 14 amino acids. Germline lookup yields CDR1 LGHDT and CDR2 YNNKEL (reference sequence). CDR3 amino acids: CASRSRQTSYEQYF. The CDR3 region has the DNA TGTGCCAGCAGATCCCGACAGACCTCCTACGAGCAGTACTTC.

This clonotype appeared a single time. This may be a read error, as it is one base from a much larger clone. V and J are TRBV20-1 and TRBJ2-1, with TRBD2 identical over 12 bases. Per the germline V gene, CDR1 is DFQATT and CDR2 is SNEGSKA (reference sequence). Trimming cost V 5 bases and J 6 bases; bases outside gene matches: 8. This CDR3 comprises 15 residues. The CDR3 loop is CSAPRLAGGRNEQFF. CDR3 DNA: TGCAGTGCTCCCCGGCTAGCGGGAGGGCGCAATGAGCAGTTCTTC.

The chain joins TRBV18 to TRBJ1-1, with D maybe TRBD1 (6 bases). Germline CDR1 is KGHSH and CDR2 is LQKENI. Trimming removed 9 bases from V and 7 bases from J, with 15 bases in between. This CDR3 region has 12 residues. DNA for the CDR3: TGTGCCAGTTCAGCCGGGGGCCTTGAAGCTTTCTTT. This translates into CASSAGGLEAFF.

This clonotype was observed a few times. As DNA, the CDR3 is TGTGCCAGCAGCTTAGCGAGGCTCGACCTCGATGAGCAGTTCTTC. Translation gives CASSLARLDLDEQFF. The chain has TRBV7-9 and TRBJ2-1; D remains ambiguous. The length of the CDR3 is 15 residues. V shed 0 bases and J shed 8 bases, with 14 bases lying between them. Looked up from germline, CDR1 is SEHNR and CDR2 is FQNEAQ (reference sequence).

The genes are TRBV5-6 and TRBJ1-4; tentative D call: TRBD1 (5 bases). Germline V lookup: CDR1 SGHDT, CDR2 YYEEEE. The CDR3 has 13 amino acids. V dropped 3 bases and J dropped 7 bases, with 10 bases sitting between them. CDR3 amino acids: CASSSAGGEKLFF. CDR3 bases: TGTGCCAGCAGCTCGGCGGGGGGTGAAAAACTGTTTTTT.

The gene calls are TRBV18 and TRBJ2-1; D unresolved. V was shortened by 4 bases and J by 5 bases, with 12 bases between the two germline ends. Germline CDR1 is KGHSH and CDR2 is LQKENI. The length of the CDR3 is 14 residues. The CDR3 DNA follows: TGTGCCAGCTCACTTATCACGGAGAACAATGAGCAGTTCTTC. Translating gives CASSLITENNEQFF.

This clonotype was observed a few times. The chain recombines TRBV4-2 with TRBJ2-1; no clear D. The CDR3 loop spans 13 amino acids. The V gene's germline CDR1 is LGHNA and CDR2 YNFKEQ. V lost 3 bases and J 4 bases, leaving 7 bases between the germline ends. The CDR3: CASSHGSYNEQFF. The CDR3 region has the DNA TGTGCCAGCAGCCACGGATCTTACAATGAGCAGTTCTTC.

This clonotype showed up just once. The rearrangement links TRBV9 to TRBJ1-5; no reliable D call. Germline assignment: CDR1 SGDLS and CDR2 YYNGEE. The CDR3 consists of 14 residues. V was shortened by 4 bases and J by 8 bases, with 16 bases between the two germline ends. DNA for the CDR3: TGTGCCAGCAGCTATAGTCCCAACCCCGAGCCCCAGCATTTT. Translating gives CASSYSPNPEPQHF.

The V gene is TRBV29-1, the J gene TRBJ2-5, with D unclear. The V end lost 2 bases, the J end lost 3 bases, and 10 bases lay between the germline ends. Looked up from germline, CDR1 is SQVTM and CDR2 is ANQGSEA. The CDR3 spans 13 residues. The CDR3 region has the DNA TGCAGCGTTGAATCAAGAAGCGAAGAGACCCAGTACTTC. Protein: CSVESRSEETQYF.

V and J are TRBV7-2 and TRBJ2-3; D gene uncertain. The CDR3 is 13 residues long. Germline V lookup: CDR1 SGHTA, CDR2 FQGNSA. Trimming cost V 5 bases and J 4 bases, with 10 bases left between them. The CDR3 protein is CASSPFRADTQYF. For the CDR3, the DNA is TGTGCCAGCAGCCCTTTTAGGGCAGATACGCAGTATTTT. Combining the CDR3 with reference TRBV7-2 and TRBJ2-3 gives the whole variable domain GAGVSQSPSNKVTEKGKDVELRCDPISGHTALYWYRQSLGQGLEFLIYFQGNSAPDKSGLPSDRFSAERTGGSVSTLTIQRTQQEDSAVYLCASSPFRADTQYFGPGTRLTVL.

This clonotype appeared a few times. The CDR3 here is CASSFLDGTSGRGNIQYF. CDR3 nucleotides: TGTGCCAGCAGCTTTTTAGACGGGACTAGCGGGAGAGGGAACATTCAGTACTTC. The chain uses TRBV6-2 or TRBV6-3 and TRBJ2-4, with 14 bases aligning to TRBD2. Germline V gene lookup returns CDR1 MNHEY and CDR2 SVGEGT. The CDR3 is 18 amino acids. J gave up 7 bases and V 6 bases, and 14 bases lay outside the gene matches.

The gene calls are TRBV7-2 and TRBJ2-1, with D possibly TRBD2 on 6 matching bases. The CDR3 consists of 13 residues. CDR1 SGHTA and CDR2 FQGNSA come from the germline V gene. Trimming shortened V by 6 bases and J by 7 bases, and 13 bases separated the two germline ends. DNA of the CDR3: TGTGCCAGCAGACAGACTAGAGAGAATGAGCAGTTCTTC. Its protein is CASRQTRENEQFF.

J is TRBJ2-5 and V is TRBV11-2, with a tentative D call TRBD1 (6 bases). CDR1 SGHAT and CDR2 FQNNGV come from the germline V gene. This CDR3 contains 15 residues. Trimming shortened V by 5 bases and J by 4 bases, and 17 bases separated the two germline ends. The CDR3 DNA sequence: TGTGCCAGCAGCGAACAGGGTGCTGGGGGAGAGACCCAGTACTTC. Translated, it gives CASSEQGAGGETQYF.

V gene TRBV27 combines with J gene TRBJ1-2; 8 nucleotides align to TRBD1. CDR1 is MNHEY, CDR2 SMNVEV, per germline (reference sequence). V trimming: 5 bases; J trimming: 2 bases; junction bases outside the gene matches: 7. The CDR3 is made up of 15 amino acids. The CDR3 DNA reads TGTGCCAGCAGTCCACGGACAGGGATGAACTATGGCTACACCTTC. It translates to CASSPRTGMNYGYTF.

The rearrangement links TRBV3-1 to TRBJ2-3, with TRBD2 as a possible D gene (5 bases). The CDR3 length is 17 residues. Trimming pared 0 bases from V and 0 bases from J, leaving 13 bases between. Germline V gene lookup returns CDR1 LGHDT and CDR2 YNNKEL (reference sequence). CDR3 in amino acids: CASSQDIGSVSTDTQYF. The CDR3 DNA reads TGTGCCAGCAGCCAAGATATAGGTAGCGTTAGCACAGATACGCAGTATTTT.

The V and J genes are TRBV7-2 and TRBJ2-1, with 10 bases fitting TRBD2. Trimming at V came to 5 bases and at J to 7 bases, leaving 8 bases not matched to a gene. This CDR3 is built from 15 residues. Germline-derived CDR1 and CDR2 are SGHTA and FQGNSA. The CDR3 DNA follows: TGTGCCAGCAGCCCACCGGGACTAGCGCAAAATGAGCAGTTCTTC. It codes for CASSPPGLAQNEQFF. Based on the CDR3 plus reference TRBV7-2 and TRBJ2-1, the full variable domain is GAGVSQSPSNKVTEKGKDVELRCDPISGHTALYWYRQSLGQGLEFLIYFQGNSAPDKSGLPSDRFSAERTGGSVSTLTIQRTQQEDSAVYLCASSPPGLAQNEQFFGPGTRLTVL.

The gene calls are TRBV7-9 and TRBJ2-5; 8 nucleotides line up with TRBD2. The J call may be faulty, since TRBJ2-7 better matches the DNA end. The V gene's germline CDR1 is SEHNR and CDR2 FQNEAQ (reference sequence). This CDR3 is 15 amino acids long. This chain's CDR3 is CASSPSGSYDFEQYF. The DNA for the CDR3 is TGTGCCAGCAGCCCGAGCGGGAGTTATGATTTCGAGCAGTACTTC.

V is TRBV4-2 and J is TRBJ2-5; D gene unclear. Gene TRBJ2-7 matches the end of the DNA better, so the J call may be wrong. This CDR3 is built from 17 residues. Germline values: CDR1 LGHNA, CDR2 YNFKEQ. The CDR3 reads CASSQEALAWGIYEQYF. CDR3 bases: TGTGCCAGCAGCCAAGAAGCCTTAGCCTGGGGAATATACGAGCAGTACTTC.

The chain has TRBV6-2 or TRBV6-3 and TRBJ2-7; TRBD2 agrees at 7 bases. The germline CDR1 and CDR2 sequences are MNHEY and SVGEGT. V trimming: 6 bases; J trimming: 7 bases; junction bases outside the gene matches: 18. This CDR3 comprises 16 residues. The CDR3 sequence: CASSQSKSLADNEQYF. The CDR3 DNA reads as TGTGCCAGCAGCCAATCTAAATCGCTAGCGGACAATGAGCAGTACTTC.

V usage is TRBV12-3 or TRBV12-4 and J usage is TRBJ1-6; D is unclear. This CDR3 has 13 amino acids. Trimming removed 8 bases from V and 0 bases from J, with 5 bases in between. The CDR3 DNA is TGTGCCAGCCGGGGCTCCTATAATTCACCCCTCCACTTT. Its protein product is CASRGSYNSPLHF.